These 9 T cell receptor beta chains were sequenced from one sample in a study of post-analysis software for immune sequencing data. Study-level results: There were a handful of TRBV segments more frequent in patients than controls, and TRBV5-6, TRBV5-1 and TRBV20-1 were among them.

The antigens for these receptors are not known. Researchers reported that TCR beta cDNA libraries carried unique molecular identifiers. TCRdb ran MiXCR on the PCR reads and lists one entry per CDR3 protein. This sample has roughly 570,000 distinct CDR3 sequences, with 30% to 40% found just once. Sample: blood. All receptors come from a girl aged 2-17 years with multiple sclerosis.

This clonotype was picked up a small number of times. The chain employs TRBV7-9 and TRBJ1-2; D is uncertain. Per germline, CDR1 SEHNR and CDR2 FQNEAQ (reference sequence). The CDR3 consists of 14 residues. V was pared by 1 base and J by 1 base, with 7 bases between. CDR3 amino acids: CASSLGGFNYGYTF. As DNA, the CDR3 is TGTGCCAGCAGCTTAGGGGGTTTTAACTATGGCTACACCTTC.

This clonotype has only a few counts. The V and J genes are TRBV7-8 and TRBJ2-5, with 8 nucleotides matching TRBD2. This CDR3 has 19 residues. With V trimmed by 5 bases and J by 1 base, 18 bases remained unmatched. The germline gives CDR1 SGHVS, CDR2 FQNEAQ. CDR3 in DNA: TGTGCCAGCAGCCTGACTAGCGTTCAGCCCCGATTTATCCAAGAGACCCAGTACTTC. Translation: CASSLTSVQPRFIQETQYF.

The chain uses TRBV24-1 and TRBJ1-2, with 8 bases aligning to TRBD1. The CDR3 sequence is 16 residues long. CDR1 is KGHDR and CDR2 is SFDVKD in the germline V gene. The junction had 10 bases not matched to a gene; V was cut back by 4 bases and J by 4 bases. CDR3 residues: CATSDTDRESLYGYTF. Written as DNA, the CDR3 is TGTGCCACCAGTGACACGGACAGGGAAAGCCTCTATGGCTACACCTTC.

The chain recombines TRBV7-9 with TRBJ1-2, with D possibly TRBD1 on 6 matching bases. The V end lost 1 base, the J end lost 2 bases, and 11 bases lay between the germline ends. Germline V CDR1 and CDR2: SEHNR, FQNEAQ (reference sequence). The CDR3 is made up of 15 amino acids. The CDR3 region has the DNA TGTGCCAGCAGCTTAGACGGCGACAGGAACTATGGCTACACCTTC. Translation: CASSLDGDRNYGYTF.

This chain joins TRBV2 and TRBJ2-2; D is possibly TRBD1 (5 bases). Germline-derived CDR1 and CDR2 are SNHLY and FYNNEI. Trimming stripped 5 bases from V and 6 bases from J, with 13 bases between. This CDR3 has 14 amino acids. CDR3 amino acids: CASSMQGSAGELFF. CDR3 DNA sequence: TGTGCCAGCAGTATGCAGGGAAGTGCCGGGGAGCTGTTTTTT.

The chain couples TRBV10-2 to TRBJ2-1; 9 bases fit TRBD2. V shed 2 bases, J shed 7 bases, and the junction held 9 bases outside the gene matches. The length of the CDR3 is 16 residues. Germline assignment: CDR1 WSHSY and CDR2 SAAADI. CDR3 in amino acids: CASSEPGLASDNEQFF. The CDR3 DNA follows: TGCGCCAGCAGTGAGCCCGGACTAGCGTCGGATAATGAGCAGTTCTTC.

This clonotype was seen more than once but under ten times. This rearrangement joins TRBV7-2 to TRBJ1-1; 11 nucleotides agree with TRBD1. The CDR3 sequence is 15 residues long. Germline CDR1 and CDR2: SGHTA and FQGNSA. Unmatched junction bases numbered 1, after V lost 1 base and J lost 3 bases. CDR3 sequence reads: CASSLGTGGYTEAFF. The CDR3 nucleotides read TGTGCCAGCAGCTTAGGGACAGGGGGCTACACTGAAGCTTTCTTT. The full variable domain, with the rest looked up from reference TRBV7-2 and TRBJ1-1, is GAGVSQSPSNKVTEKGKDVELRCDPISGHTALYWYRQSLGQGLEFLIYFQGNSAPDKSGLPSDRFSAERTGGSVSTLTIQRTQQEDSAVYLCASSLGTGGYTEAFFGQGTRLTVV.

The chain is built from TRBV11-2 and TRBJ2-3; D gene uncertain. The CDR3 sequence is 14 residues long. V was shortened by 0 bases and J by 3 bases, with 7 bases between the two germline ends. Germline CDR1 is SGHAT and CDR2 is FQNNGV. CDR3: CASSLDGRTDTQYF. CDR3 in DNA: TGTGCCAGCAGCTTAGATGGTAGAACAGATACGCAGTATTTT.

V usage is TRBV4-1 and J usage is TRBJ1-1; D perhaps matches TRBD1 (6 bases). V was trimmed by 3 bases and J by 8 bases, leaving 10 bases between them. This CDR3 is 12 amino acids long. Germline CDR1 is MGHRA and CDR2 is YSYEKL. The CDR3 protein is CASSQETGEAFF. Written as DNA, the CDR3 is TGCGCCAGCAGCCAGGAGACAGGAGAAGCTTTCTTT.